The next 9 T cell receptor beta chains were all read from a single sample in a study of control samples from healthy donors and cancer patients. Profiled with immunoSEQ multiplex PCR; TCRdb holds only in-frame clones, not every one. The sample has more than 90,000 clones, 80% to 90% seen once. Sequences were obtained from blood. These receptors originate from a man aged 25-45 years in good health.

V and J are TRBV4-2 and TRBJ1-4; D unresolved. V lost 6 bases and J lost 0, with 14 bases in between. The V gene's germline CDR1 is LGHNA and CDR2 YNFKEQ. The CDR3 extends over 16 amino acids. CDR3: CASRSALGSTNEKLFF. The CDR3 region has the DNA TGTGCCAGCAGAAGTGCGCTCGGATCAACTAATGAAAAACTGTTTTTT.

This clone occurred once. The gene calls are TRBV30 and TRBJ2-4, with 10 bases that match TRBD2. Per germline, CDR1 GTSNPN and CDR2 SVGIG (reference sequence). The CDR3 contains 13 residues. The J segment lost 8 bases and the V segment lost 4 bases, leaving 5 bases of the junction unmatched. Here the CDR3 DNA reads TGTGCCTGGAAGGCTAGCGGGAGTGACATTCAGTACTTC. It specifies CAWKASGSDIQYF.

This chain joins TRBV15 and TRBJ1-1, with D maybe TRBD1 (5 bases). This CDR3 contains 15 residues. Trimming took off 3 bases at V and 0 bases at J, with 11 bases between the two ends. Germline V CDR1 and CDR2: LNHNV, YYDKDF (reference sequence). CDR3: CATSRGGRVNTEAFF. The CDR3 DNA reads TGTGCCACCAGCAGGGGGGGACGGGTGAACACTGAAGCTTTCTTT.

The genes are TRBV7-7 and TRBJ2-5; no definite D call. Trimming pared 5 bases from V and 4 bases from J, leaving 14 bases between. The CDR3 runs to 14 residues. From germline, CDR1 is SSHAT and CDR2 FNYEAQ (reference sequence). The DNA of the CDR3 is TGTGCCAGCAGCGACGCCTTGGTCGGAGAGACCCAGTACTTC. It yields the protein CASSDALVGETQYF.

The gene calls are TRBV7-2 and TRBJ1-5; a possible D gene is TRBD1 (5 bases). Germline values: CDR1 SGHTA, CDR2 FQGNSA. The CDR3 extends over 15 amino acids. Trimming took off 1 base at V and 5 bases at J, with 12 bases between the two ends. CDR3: CASSLEGFGDQPQHF. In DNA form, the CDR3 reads TGTGCCAGCAGCTTAGAGGGGTTTGGGGATCAGCCCCAGCATTTT.

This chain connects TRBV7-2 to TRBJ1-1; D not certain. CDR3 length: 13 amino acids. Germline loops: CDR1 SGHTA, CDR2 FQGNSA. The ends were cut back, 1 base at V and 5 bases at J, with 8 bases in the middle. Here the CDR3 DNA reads TGTGCCAGCAGCTTAGAAGGGAGGACTGAAGCTTTCTTT. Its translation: CASSLEGRTEAFF. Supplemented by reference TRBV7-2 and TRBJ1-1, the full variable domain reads GAGVSQSPSNKVTEKGKDVELRCDPISGHTALYWYRQSLGQGLEFLIYFQGNSAPDKSGLPSDRFSAERTGGSVSTLTIQRTQQEDSAVYLCASSLEGRTEAFFGQGTRLTVV.

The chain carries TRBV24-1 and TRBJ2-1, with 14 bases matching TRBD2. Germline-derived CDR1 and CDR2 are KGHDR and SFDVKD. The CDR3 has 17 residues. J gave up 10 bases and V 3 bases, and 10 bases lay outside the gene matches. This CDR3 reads CATSDLATSGGAKEQFF. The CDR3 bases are TGTGCCACCAGTGATCTTGCGACTAGCGGGGGGGCTAAAGAGCAGTTCTTC.

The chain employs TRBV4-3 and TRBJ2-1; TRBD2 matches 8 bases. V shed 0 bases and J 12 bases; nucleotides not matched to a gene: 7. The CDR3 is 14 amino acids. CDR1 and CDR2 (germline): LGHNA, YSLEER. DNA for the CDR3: TGCGCCAGCAGCCAAGAAGGGACTAGTGGTGGGCAGTTCTTC. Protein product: CASSQEGTSGGQFF.

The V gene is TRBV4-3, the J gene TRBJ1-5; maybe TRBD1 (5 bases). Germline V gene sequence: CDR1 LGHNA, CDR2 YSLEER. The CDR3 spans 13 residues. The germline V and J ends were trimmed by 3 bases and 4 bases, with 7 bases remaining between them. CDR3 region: CASSQGLNQPQHF. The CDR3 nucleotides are TGCGCCAGCAGCCAGGGGCTTAATCAGCCCCAGCATTTT.